Listed below are T cell receptor beta chains from one sample, sequenced in a study of resident and recirculating memory T cells in vitiligo. Sequencing used immunoSEQ multiplex PCR; TCRdb keeps in-frame clones, though not all of them. Here the sample spans 35,000 to 45,000 clones, around 90% being singletons. Material: blood. The receptors were sampled from a male donor with vitiligo. CDR3s include the opening cysteine and the closing phenylalanine or tryptophan. The order of the fields is D gene, V gene, clone size, J gene, CDR3 protein, CDR3 DNA. A D gene is named only where the DNA matches it firmly. Clone size is stated in some rows and not others, as once, few, many or a class when expanded.

TRBD2	TRBV30	.	TRBJ2-5	CAWRLAGSQETQYF	TGTGCCTGGCGACTAGCGGGGTCACAAGAGACCCAGTACTTC
.	TRBV7-2	.	TRBJ1-6	CASSPADVSPLHF	TGTGCCAGCAGCCCCGCGGATGTATCACCCCTCCACTTT
.	TRBV5-1	.	TRBJ2-3	CASSSTVPRGTDTQYF	TGCGCCAGCAGCAGCACTGTCCCGAGAGGTACAGATACGCAGTATTTT
TRBD1	TRBV12-5	.	TRBJ1-6	CASGKVQGSNSPLHF	TGTGCTAGTGGTAAAGTACAGGGGTCGAATTCACCCCTCCACTTT
TRBD2	TRBV7-2	.	TRBJ2-5	CASSGHGGGSATQYF	TGTGCCAGCAGCGGGCACGGGGGGGGGTCGGCGACCCAGTACTTC
.	TRBV6-1	.	TRBJ1-5	CASSETRDQPQHF	TGTGCCAGCAGCGAGACTAGGGATCAGCCCCAGCATTTT
TRBD1	TRBV12-5	.	TRBJ2-2	CASVQTGGRAGELFF	TGTGCTAGTGTCCAAACAGGGGGCCGTGCCGGGGAGCTGTTTTTT
TRBD2	TRBV7-2	.	TRBJ2-1	CASSEQHRTSGVNEQFF	TGTGCCAGCAGCGAACAACACCGGACTAGCGGGGTTAATGAGCAGTTCTTC
.	TRBV9	.	TRBJ2-5	CASSVSPRQSSETQYF	TGTGCCAGCAGCGTCTCCCCTCGACAGTCCTCGGAGACCCAGTACTTC
.	TRBV29-1	.	TRBJ1-4	CSVGQGSEKLFF	TGCAGCGTTGGTCAGGGAAGTGAAAAACTGTTTTTT
TRBD2	TRBV5-4	.	TRBJ2-2	CASSGRGVANTGELFF	TGTGCCAGCAGCGGTCGGGGGGTCGCGAACACCGGGGAGCTGTTTTTT
.	TRBV19	.	TRBJ2-7	CASSTSTGSTIYEQYF	TGTGCCAGTTCAACTTCTACAGGCTCCACTATCTACGAGCAGTACTTC
.	TRBV30	.	TRBJ2-2	CAWTLLAWDTGELFF	TGTGCCTGGACCTTGCTAGCCTGGGACACCGGGGAGCTGTTTTTT
.	TRBV13	.	TRBJ1-2	CASTPTGSSANYGYTF	TGTGCCAGCACCCCGACAGGCAGCTCAGCTAACTATGGCTACACCTTC
.	TRBV18	few	TRBJ2-5	CASSPSTGETQYF	TGTGCCAGCTCACCATCGACGGGGGAGACCCAGTACTTC
.	TRBV9	.	TRBJ1-6	CASSTGGGFDNSPLHF	TGTGCCAGCAGCACCGGGGGGGGATTTGATAATTCACCCCTCCACTTT
TRBD1	TRBV19	.	TRBJ2-7	CASSRQGAIPLEQYF	TGTGCCAGTAGTAGACAGGGGGCTATCCCACTGGAGCAGTACTTC
.	TRBV2	.	TRBJ1-2	CASSPLEGDYGYTF	TGTGCCAGCAGTCCCCTGGAGGGCGACTATGGCTACACCTTC
.	TRBV6-1	.	TRBJ1-5	CASSEFGPFNQPQHF	TGTGCCAGCAGTGAATTTGGGCCGTTCAATCAGCCCCAGCATTTT
TRBD2	TRBV5-8	.	TRBJ2-1	CASTSLGLAGNNEQFF	TGTGCCAGCACCTCGTTAGGGCTAGCGGGGAACAATGAGCAGTTCTTC
TRBD2	TRBV6-1	.	TRBJ2-3	CASSVTSGGTDTQYF	TGTGCCAGCAGCGTTACTAGCGGGGGGACAGATACGCAGTATTTT
TRBD1	TRBV2	.	TRBJ2-6	CASSYRGSGANVLTF	TGTGCCAGCAGTTACAGGGGTTCTGGGGCCAACGTCCTGACTTTC
.	TRBV18	once	TRBJ2-5	CASSPVSRDQETQYF	TGTGCCAGCTCACCAGTGTCCCGAGACCAAGAGACCCAGTACTTC
.	TRBV5-1	.	TRBJ1-3	CASSLFGDSGNTIYF	TGCGCCAGCAGCTTGTTCGGAGACTCTGGAAACACCATATATTTT
TRBD2	TRBV9	.	TRBJ2-5	CASSALGSGGAGETQYF	TGTGCCAGCAGCGCTCTTGGTAGCGGGGGGGCCGGAGAGACCCAGTACTTC
TRBD1	TRBV4-1	.	TRBJ1-2	CASSQTDRDRYGYTF	TGCGCCAGCAGCCAGACGGACAGGGACAGGTATGGCTACACCTTC
TRBD2	TRBV12-5	.	TRBJ2-1	CASGLDQRGGNEQFF	TGTGCTAGTGGTTTGGACCAGCGGGGGGGCAATGAGCAGTTCTTC
TRBD2	TRBV5-1	.	TRBJ2-1	CASSFLPGWRGYNEQFF	TGCGCCAGCAGCTTTCTCCCGGGGTGGCGGGGGTACAATGAGCAGTTCTTC
.	TRBV5-6	.	TRBJ1-2	CASTRRGVDGSAGYTF	TGTGCCAGCACGCGGAGGGGTGTTGATGGATCGGCGGGCTACACCTTC
TRBD2	TRBV7-2	.	TRBJ2-1	CASSPARRGYALF	TGTGCCAGCAGCCCAGCACGGCGGGGGTACGCGCTCTTC
TRBD1	TRBV7-2	.	TRBJ1-2	CASSLGQGAGGYTF	TGTGCCAGCAGCTTAGGACAGGGGGCGGGCGGCTACACCTTC
.	TRBV5-1	.	TRBJ2-2	CASSLSQGSGELFF	TGCGCCAGCAGCTTGTCCCAGGGGTCCGGGGAGCTGTTTTTT
.	TRBV4-1	.	TRBJ1-5	CASSQGGGYNQPQHF	TGCGCCAGCAGCCAAGGGGGGGGCTACAATCAGCCCCAGCATTTT
TRBD1	TRBV7-8	.	TRBJ2-7	CASSSRTGGGMDF	TGTGCCAGCAGCAGCCGGACAGGGGGTGGAATGGACTTC
.	TRBV6-6	.	TRBJ1-1	CASSPGQAAEAFF	TGTGCCAGCAGTCCAGGGCAGGCTGCTGAAGCTTTCTTT
TRBD1	TRBV7-2	.	TRBJ2-7	CASSLNWDRAYEQYF	TGTGCCAGCAGCTTAAATTGGGACAGGGCCTACGAGCAGTACTTC
.	TRBV19	.	TRBJ2-5	CASSIARGQETQYF	TGTGCCAGTAGTATAGCCAGGGGCCAAGAGACCCAGTACTTC
.	TRBV2	.	TRBJ1-1	CASSVLTDMNTEAFF	TGTGCCAGCAGTGTGTTGACAGACATGAACACTGAAGCTTTCTTT
TRBD2	TRBV18	.	TRBJ2-3	CASSPIVSGVSTDTQYF	TGTGCCAGCTCACCAATCGTTAGCGGGGTTTCGACAGATACGCAGTATTTT
.	TRBV7-2	.	TRBJ1-5	CASSQQGNVGNQPQHF	TGTGCCAGCTCGCAACAGGGAAATGTTGGCAATCAGCCCCAGCATTTT